These T cell receptor beta chains were read from a single sample in a study of post-analysis software for immune sequencing data. Each CDR3 protein gets one entry after TCRdb re-called the PCR reads with MiXCR. The sample has about 810,000 distinct CDR3 sequences, roughly 50% seen once. Sample: blood. These receptors were obtained from a girl aged 5 to 17 with multiple sclerosis. The CDR3 runs from the conserved cysteine through the conserved F or W. A D gene is named only where the DNA matches it firmly. Size is omitted from some rows. Given values are once, few, many or a class for expanded clones.

j_gene | v_gene | abundance | d_gene | CDR3aa | CDR3nt
TRBJ2-3 | TRBV2 | NA | TRBD2 | CASRAGTSGGASTDTQYF | TGTGCCAGCAGAGCCGGGACTAGCGGGGGAGCAAGCACAGATACGCAGTATTTT
TRBJ2-5 | TRBV20-1 | NA | NA | CSARDRGRIETQYF | TGCAGTGCTAGAGACAGGGGTCGAATAGAGACCCAGTACTTC
TRBJ2-3 | TRBV5-1 | few | TRBD2 | CASSLAGGFFTDTQYF | TGCGCCAGCAGCTTGGCCGGGGGGTTCTTCACAGATACGCAGTATTTT
TRBJ2-5 | TRBV20-1 | NA | TRBD2 | CSARERGKETQYF | TGCAGTGCTAGAGAGCGGGGGAAAGAGACCCAGTACTTC
TRBJ2-1 | TRBV7-9 | NA | TRBD2 | CASSLVGLAHLRKIRDEQFF | TGTGCCAGCAGCTTAGTAGGACTAGCGCATCTCCGAAAAATTAGGGATGAGCAGTTCTTC
TRBJ1-2 | TRBV29-1 | NA | NA | CSVRLGDRGHGYTF | TGCAGCGTTCGCCTGGGGGATAGGGGTCATGGCTACACCTTC
TRBJ2-7 | TRBV5-1 | NA | NA | CASSLAVGQVYEQYF | TGCGCCAGCAGCTTGGCCGTTGGACAAGTCTACGAGCAGTACTTC
TRBJ2-5 | TRBV2 | NA | TRBD2 | CASRRTSGGRQETQYF | TGTGCCAGCAGACGGACTAGCGGGGGTAGGCAAGAGACCCAGTACTTC
TRBJ2-1 | TRBV6-5 | NA | TRBD2 | CASSYKASGVPPYNEQFF | TGTGCCAGCAGTTACAAGGCTAGCGGGGTCCCCCCCTACAATGAGCAGTTCTTC
TRBJ2-5 | TRBV12-3/TRBV12-4 | NA | TRBD2 | CASRPGAGGLMEAGETQYF | TGTGCCAGCAGGCCCGGTGCGGGGGGGTTGATGGAAGCAGGGGAGACCCAGTACTTC
TRBJ1-5 | TRBV7-8 | once | NA | CASSPTNPPTNSFHNQPQHF | TGTGCCAGCAGTCCAACCAATCCCCCCACCAACAGCTTCCACAATCAGCCCCAGCATTTT
TRBJ2-7 | TRBV20-1 | NA | TRBD2 | CSARAGTSGRGEQYF | TGCAGTGCTAGAGCCGGGACTAGCGGGAGAGGCGAGCAGTACTTC
TRBJ2-1 | TRBV20-1 | NA | TRBD2 | CSARLAGTTHNEQFF | TGCAGTGCTAGATTAGCGGGGACAACCCACAATGAGCAGTTCTTC
TRBJ2-2 | TRBV7-9 | few | NA | CASSFNPGELFF | TGTGCCAGCAGTTTCAATCCCGGGGAGCTGTTTTTT
TRBJ2-6 | TRBV7-3 | NA | TRBD1 | CASSKTGGSGANVLTF | TGTGCCAGCAGCAAGACAGGGGGCTCGGGGGCCAACGTCCTGACTTTC
TRBJ2-6 | TRBV11-2 | few | NA | CASSRNPNVLTF | TGTGCCAGCAGCCGAAACCCCAACGTCCTGACTTTC